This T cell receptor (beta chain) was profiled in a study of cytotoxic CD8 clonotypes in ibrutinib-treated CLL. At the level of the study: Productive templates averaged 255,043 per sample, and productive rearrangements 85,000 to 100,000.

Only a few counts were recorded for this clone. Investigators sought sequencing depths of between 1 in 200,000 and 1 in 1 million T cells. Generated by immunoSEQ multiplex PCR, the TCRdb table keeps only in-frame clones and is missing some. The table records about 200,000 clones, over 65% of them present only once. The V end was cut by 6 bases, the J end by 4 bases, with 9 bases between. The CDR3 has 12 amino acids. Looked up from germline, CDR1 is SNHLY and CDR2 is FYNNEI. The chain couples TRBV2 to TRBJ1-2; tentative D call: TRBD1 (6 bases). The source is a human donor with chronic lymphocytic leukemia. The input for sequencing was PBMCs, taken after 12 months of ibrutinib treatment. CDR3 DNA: TGTGCCAGCAGGGACAGAGCCTATGGCTACACCTTC. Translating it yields CASRDRAYGYTF. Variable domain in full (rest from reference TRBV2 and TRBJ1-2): EPEVTQTPSHQVTQMGQEVILRCVPISNHLYFYWYRQILGQKVEFLVSFYNNEISEKSEIFDDQFSVERPDGSNFTLKIRSTKLEDSAMYFCASRDRAYGYTFGSGTRLTVV.